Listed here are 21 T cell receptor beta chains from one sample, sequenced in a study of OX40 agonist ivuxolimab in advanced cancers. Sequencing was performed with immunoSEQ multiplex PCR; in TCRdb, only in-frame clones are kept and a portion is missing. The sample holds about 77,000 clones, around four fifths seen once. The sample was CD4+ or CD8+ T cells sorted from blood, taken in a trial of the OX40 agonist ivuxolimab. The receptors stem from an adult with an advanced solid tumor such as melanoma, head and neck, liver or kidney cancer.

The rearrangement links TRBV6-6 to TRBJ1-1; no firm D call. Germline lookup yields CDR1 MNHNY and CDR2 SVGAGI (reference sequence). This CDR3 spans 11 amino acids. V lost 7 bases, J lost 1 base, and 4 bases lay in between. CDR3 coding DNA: TGTGCCAGCACCTCGAACACTGAAGCTTTCTTT. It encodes CASTSNTEAFF.

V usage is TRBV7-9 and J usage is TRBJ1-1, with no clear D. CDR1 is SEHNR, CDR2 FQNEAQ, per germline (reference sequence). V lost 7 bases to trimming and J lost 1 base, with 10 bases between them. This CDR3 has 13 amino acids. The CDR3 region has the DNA TGTGCCAGCACCCTCTATAAGAACACTGAAGCTTTCTTT. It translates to CASTLYKNTEAFF.

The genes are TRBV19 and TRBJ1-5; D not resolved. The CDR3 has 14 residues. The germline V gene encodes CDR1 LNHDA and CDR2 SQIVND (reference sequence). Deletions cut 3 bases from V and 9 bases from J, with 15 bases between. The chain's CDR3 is CASSMAVGGRPQHF. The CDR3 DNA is TGTGCCAGTAGTATGGCAGTGGGCGGTAGGCCCCAGCATTTT.

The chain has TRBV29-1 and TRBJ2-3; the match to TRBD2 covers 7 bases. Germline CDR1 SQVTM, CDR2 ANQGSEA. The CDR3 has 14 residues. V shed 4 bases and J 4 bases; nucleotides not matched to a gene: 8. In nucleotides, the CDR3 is TGCAGCGTTGCGGAGTCGACTAGCTCAGATACGCAGTATTTT. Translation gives CSVAESTSSDTQYF.

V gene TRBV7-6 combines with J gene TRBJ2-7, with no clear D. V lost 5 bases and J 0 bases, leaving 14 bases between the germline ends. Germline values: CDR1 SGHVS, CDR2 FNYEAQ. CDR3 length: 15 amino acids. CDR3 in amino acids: CASSRSTESSYEQYF. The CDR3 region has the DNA TGTGCCAGCAGCCGATCGACGGAGAGCTCCTACGAGCAGTACTTC. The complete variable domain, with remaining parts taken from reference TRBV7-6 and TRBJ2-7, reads GAGVSQSPRYKVTKRGQDVALRCDPISGHVSLYWYRQALGQGPEFLTYFNYEAQQDKSGLPNDRFSAERPEGSISTLTIQRTEQRDSAMYRCASSRSTESSYEQYFGPGTRLTVT.

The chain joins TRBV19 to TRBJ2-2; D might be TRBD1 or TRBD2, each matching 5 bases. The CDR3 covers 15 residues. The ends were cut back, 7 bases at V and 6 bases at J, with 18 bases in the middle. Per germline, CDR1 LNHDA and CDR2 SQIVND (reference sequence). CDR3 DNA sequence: TGTGCCAGTAATACCCCTGGGGGACGAGCCGGGGAGCTGTTTTTT. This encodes CASNTPGGRAGELFF.

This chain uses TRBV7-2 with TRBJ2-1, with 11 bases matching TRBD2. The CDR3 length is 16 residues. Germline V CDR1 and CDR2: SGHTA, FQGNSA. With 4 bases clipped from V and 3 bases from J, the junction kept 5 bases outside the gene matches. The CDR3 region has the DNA TGTGCCAGCAGCTCCTCTAGCGGGGGGCTCTACAATGAGCAGTTCTTC. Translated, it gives CASSSSSGGLYNEQFF.

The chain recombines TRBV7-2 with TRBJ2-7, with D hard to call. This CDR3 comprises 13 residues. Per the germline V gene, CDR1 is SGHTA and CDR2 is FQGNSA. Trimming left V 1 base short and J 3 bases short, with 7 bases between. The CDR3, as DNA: TGTGCCAGCAGCTTAGGGCAGTTCTACGAGCAGTACTTC. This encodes CASSLGQFYEQYF.

In DNA, the CDR3 is TGTGCCAGCAGCCTTGGGTCCATATCTGGAAACACCATATATTTT. It specifies CASSLGSISGNTIYF. This rearrangement joins TRBV28 to TRBJ1-3; no definite D call. CDR1 is MDHEN, CDR2 SYDVKM, per germline. V was shortened by 6 bases and J by 1 base, with 13 bases between the two germline ends. The CDR3 is 15 amino acids.

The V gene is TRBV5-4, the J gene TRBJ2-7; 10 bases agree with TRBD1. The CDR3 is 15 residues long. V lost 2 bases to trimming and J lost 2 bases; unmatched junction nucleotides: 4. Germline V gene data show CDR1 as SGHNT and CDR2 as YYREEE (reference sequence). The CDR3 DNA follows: TGTGCCAGCAGCTTAGGACAGGGGGGGACCTACGAGCAGTACTTC. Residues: CASSLGQGGTYEQYF.

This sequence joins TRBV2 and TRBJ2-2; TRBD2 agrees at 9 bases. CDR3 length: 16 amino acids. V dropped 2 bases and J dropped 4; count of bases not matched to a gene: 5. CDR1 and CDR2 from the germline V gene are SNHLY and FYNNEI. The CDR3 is CASSEIAGAGTGELFF. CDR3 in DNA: TGTGCCAGCAGTGAAATAGCGGGAGCCGGCACCGGGGAGCTGTTTTTT.

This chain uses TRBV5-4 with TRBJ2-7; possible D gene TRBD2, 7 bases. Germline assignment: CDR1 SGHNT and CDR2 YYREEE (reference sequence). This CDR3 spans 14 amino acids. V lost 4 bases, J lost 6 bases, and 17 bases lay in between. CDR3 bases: TGTGCCAGCAGCGCCACGGGGGGCCGTCCCGAGCAGTACTTC. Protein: CASSATGGRPEQYF.

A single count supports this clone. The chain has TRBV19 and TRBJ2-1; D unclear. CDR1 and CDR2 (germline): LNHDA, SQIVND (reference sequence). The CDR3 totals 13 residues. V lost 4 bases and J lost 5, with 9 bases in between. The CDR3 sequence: CASSRYPNNEQFF. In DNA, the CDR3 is TGTGCCAGTAGTAGATATCCAAACAATGAGCAGTTCTTC.

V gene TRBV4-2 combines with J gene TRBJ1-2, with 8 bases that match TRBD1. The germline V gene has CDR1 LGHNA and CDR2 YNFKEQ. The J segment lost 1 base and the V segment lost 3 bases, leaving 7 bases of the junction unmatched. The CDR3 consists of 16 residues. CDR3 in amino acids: CASSQSGQGYNYGYTF. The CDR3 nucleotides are TGTGCCAGCAGCCAGTCTGGACAGGGTTATAACTATGGCTACACCTTC.

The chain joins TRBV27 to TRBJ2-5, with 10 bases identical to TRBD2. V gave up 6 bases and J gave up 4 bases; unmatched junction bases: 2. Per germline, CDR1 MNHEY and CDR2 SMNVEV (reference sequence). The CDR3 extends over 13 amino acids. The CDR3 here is CASRIAGGETQYF. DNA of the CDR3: TGTGCCAGCAGAATAGCGGGGGGAGAGACCCAGTACTTC.

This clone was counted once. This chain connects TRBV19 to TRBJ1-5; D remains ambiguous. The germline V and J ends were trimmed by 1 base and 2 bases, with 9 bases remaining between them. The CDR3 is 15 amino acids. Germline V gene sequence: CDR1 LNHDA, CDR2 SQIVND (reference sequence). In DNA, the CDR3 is TGTGCCAGTAGTATAGGCCTCGGGGGCAATCAGCCCCAGCATTTT. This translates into CASSIGLGGNQPQHF.

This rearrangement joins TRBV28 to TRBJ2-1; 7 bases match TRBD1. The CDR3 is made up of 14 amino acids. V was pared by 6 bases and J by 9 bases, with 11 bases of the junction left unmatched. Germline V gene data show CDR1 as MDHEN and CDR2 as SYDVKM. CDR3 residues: CASRRDRAYREQFF. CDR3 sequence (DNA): TGTGCCAGCAGACGAGACAGGGCGTACCGTGAGCAGTTCTTC.

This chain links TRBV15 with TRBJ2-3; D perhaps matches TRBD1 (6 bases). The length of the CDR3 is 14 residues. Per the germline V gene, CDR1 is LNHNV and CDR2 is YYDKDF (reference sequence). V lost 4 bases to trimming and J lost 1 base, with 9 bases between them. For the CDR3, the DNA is TGTGCCACCAGCACTCGGACAGGCACAGATACGCAGTATTTT. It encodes CATSTRTGTDTQYF.

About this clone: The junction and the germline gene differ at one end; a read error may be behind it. The CDR3 here is CASSLAEQETQYF. The CDR3 coding sequence is TGTGCTAGCAGCCTAGCGGAGCAAGAGACCCAGTACTTC. The rearrangement links TRBV7-7 to TRBJ2-5; 7 bases are a match to TRBD2. The CDR3 has 13 amino acids. Germline values: CDR1 SSHAT, CDR2 FNYEAQ (reference sequence).

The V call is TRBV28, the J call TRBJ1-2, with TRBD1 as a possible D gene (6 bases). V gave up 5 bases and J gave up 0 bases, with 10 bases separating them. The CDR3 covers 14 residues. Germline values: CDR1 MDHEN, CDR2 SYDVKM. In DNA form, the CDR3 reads TGTGCCAGCAGTGTGGACAGTTCTAACTATGGCTACACCTTC. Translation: CASSVDSSNYGYTF.

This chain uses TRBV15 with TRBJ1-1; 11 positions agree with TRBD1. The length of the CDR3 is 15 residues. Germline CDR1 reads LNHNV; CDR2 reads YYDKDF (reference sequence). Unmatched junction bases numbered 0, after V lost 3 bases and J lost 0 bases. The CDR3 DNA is TGTGCCACCAGCAGGGGACAGGGGGTGAACACTGAAGCTTTCTTT. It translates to CATSRGQGVNTEAFF.